Detailed here is one T cell receptor (beta chain). Antigen specificity is unknown. V dropped 4 bases and J dropped 0 bases, with 7 bases sitting between them. This CDR3 region has 13 residues. Germline V gene lookup returns CDR1 LNHDA and CDR2 SQIVND (reference sequence). CD8 cells regarded as naive lacked CD45RO, were positively chosen for CCR7, and omitted terminally differentiated effector memory CD45RA+ cells. Sequencing was at deep level. For every subset, genomic DNA was evenly distributed across several immunoSEQ plates. The data were produced by immunoSEQ multiplex PCR, yet TCRdb's version contains in-frame clones alone and is incomplete. Of roughly 850,000 clones listed, about 96% were seen once; the top ten hold under 0.25%. This entry is derived from a study of shared clonotypes between healthy human individuals. Regarding the study as a whole: The rarefaction results pointed to incomplete sorted-subset sequencing despite large depth.

Material: naive CD8+ T cells sorted from blood. The clonotype comes from a man aged 25-45 years in good health. The chain combines TRBV19 with TRBJ2-7; tentatively, D is TRBD2 (5 bases). CDR3 sequence reads: CASSTGNSYEQYF. The CDR3 nucleotides read TGTGCCAGTAGTACGGGGAACTCCTACGAGCAGTACTTC.